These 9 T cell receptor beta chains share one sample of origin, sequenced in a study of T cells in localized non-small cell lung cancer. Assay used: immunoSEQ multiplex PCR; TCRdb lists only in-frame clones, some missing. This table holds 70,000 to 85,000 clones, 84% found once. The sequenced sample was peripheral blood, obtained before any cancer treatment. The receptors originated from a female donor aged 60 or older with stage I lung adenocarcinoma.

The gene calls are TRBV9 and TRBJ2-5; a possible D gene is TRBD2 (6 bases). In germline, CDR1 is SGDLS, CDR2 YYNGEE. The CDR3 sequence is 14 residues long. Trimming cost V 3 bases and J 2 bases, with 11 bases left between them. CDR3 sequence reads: CASSAGTFQETQYF. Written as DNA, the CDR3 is TGTGCCAGCAGCGCCGGGACTTTTCAAGAGACCCAGTACTTC.

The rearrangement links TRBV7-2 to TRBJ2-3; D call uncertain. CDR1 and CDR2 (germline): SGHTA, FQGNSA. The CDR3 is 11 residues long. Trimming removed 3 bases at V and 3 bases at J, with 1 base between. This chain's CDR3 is CASSFTDTQYF. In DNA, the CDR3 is TGTGCCAGCAGCTTTACAGATACGCAGTATTTT.

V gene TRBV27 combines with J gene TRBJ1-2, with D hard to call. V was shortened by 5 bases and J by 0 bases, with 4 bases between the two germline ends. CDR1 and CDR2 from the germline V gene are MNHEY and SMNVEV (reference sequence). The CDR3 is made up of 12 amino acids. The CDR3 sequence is CASSRSNYGYTF. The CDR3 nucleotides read TGTGCCAGCAGTCGGTCTAACTATGGCTACACCTTC.

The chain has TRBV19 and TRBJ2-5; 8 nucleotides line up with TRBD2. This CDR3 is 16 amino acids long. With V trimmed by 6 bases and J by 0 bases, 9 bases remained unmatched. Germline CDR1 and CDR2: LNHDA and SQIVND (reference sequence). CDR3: CASSLGASGYQETQYF. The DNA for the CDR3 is TGTGCCAGTAGCCTAGGGGCTAGCGGGTACCAAGAGACCCAGTACTTC.

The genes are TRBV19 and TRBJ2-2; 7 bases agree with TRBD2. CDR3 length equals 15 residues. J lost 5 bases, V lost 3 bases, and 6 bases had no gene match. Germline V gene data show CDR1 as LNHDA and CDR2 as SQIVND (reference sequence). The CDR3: CASSMYRGSTGELFF. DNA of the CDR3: TGTGCCAGTAGTATGTATCGCGGGAGTACCGGGGAGCTGTTTTTT.

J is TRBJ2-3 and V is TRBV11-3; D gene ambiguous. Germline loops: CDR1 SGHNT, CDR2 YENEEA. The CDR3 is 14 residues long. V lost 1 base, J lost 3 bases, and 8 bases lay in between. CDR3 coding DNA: TGTGCCAGCAGCTTAGCGGCTAGTACAGATACGCAGTATTTT. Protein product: CASSLAASTDTQYF.

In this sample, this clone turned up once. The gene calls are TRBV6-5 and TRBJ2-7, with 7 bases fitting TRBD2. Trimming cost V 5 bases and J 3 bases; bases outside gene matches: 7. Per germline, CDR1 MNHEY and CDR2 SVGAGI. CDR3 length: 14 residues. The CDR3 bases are TGTGCCAGCAGTGGGCCCGGGACTAACTACGAGCAGTACTTC. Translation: CASSGPGTNYEQYF.

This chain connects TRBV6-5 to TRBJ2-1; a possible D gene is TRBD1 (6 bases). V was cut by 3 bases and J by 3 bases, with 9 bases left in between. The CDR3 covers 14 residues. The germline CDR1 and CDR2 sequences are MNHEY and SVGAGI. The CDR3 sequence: CASSYDRIYNEQFF. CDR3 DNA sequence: TGTGCCAGCAGTTATGACAGGATCTACAATGAGCAGTTCTTC.

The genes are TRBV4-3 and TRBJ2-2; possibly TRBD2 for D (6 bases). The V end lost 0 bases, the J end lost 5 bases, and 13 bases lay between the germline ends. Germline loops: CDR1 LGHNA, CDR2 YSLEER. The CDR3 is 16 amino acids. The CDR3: CASSQEEGRGTGELFF. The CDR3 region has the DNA TGCGCCAGCAGCCAAGAGGAGGGCCGAGGGACCGGGGAGCTGTTTTTT.